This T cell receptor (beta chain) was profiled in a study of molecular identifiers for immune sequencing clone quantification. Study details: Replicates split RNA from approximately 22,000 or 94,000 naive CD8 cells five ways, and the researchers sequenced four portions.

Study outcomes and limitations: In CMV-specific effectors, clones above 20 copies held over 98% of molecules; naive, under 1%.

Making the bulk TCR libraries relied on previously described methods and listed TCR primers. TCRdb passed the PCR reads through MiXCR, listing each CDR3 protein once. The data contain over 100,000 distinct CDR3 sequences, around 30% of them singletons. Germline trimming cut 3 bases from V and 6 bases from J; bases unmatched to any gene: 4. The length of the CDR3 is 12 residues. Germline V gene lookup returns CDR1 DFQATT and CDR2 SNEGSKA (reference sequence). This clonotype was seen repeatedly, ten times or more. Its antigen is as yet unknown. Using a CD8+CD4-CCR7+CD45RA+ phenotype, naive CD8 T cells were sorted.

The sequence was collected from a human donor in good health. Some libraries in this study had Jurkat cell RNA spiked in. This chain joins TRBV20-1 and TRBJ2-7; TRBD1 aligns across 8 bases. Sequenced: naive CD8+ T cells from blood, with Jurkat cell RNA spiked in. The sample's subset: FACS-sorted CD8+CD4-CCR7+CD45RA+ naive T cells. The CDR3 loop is CSASGQGGEQYF. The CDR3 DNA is TGCAGTGCTAGCGGACAGGGAGGCGAGCAGTACTTC.